This note documents a single TCR beta chain sequence. Its antigen target is currently unknown. No base qualities exist here, and no much larger clone lies one base off it. The data were taken from a study of CD8 T cells in ankylosing spondylitis listed by TCRdb under 2017. Context from the whole study: To find TCR variants linked to disease, the study profiled T cell receptor beta repertoires in ankylosing spondylitis patients and healthy donors. The full study cohort was made up of approximately 24 ankylosing spondylitis patients and 95 to 130 healthy donors. Peripheral blood was sampled, and synovial fluid was additionally collected from ankylosing spondylitis patients.

For sequencing, an Illumina HiSeq 2500 was employed. TCR beta libraries were prepared by quantitative 5'-RACE with molecular barcodes. In the paper's pipeline: Disease-linked TCR variants were identified with a new computational method built on a probabilistic model of VDJ rearrangement. The public reads were reanalyzed by TCRdb: fastp trimming at Q25, MiXCR alignment, in-frame beta chains only. CDR3 protein sequences are deduplicated, and each keeps its most common genes and DNA. The authors' filters were not applied to this entry. Here the sample has about 250,000 distinct CDR3 sequences; roughly a third occur a single time. Jointly, the top ten make up 4% to 5% of the sample. Overall results and qualifications from the work: Significant enrichment of the disease-linked clones was reported in matched synovial fluid samples from ankylosing spondylitis patients. Blood from ankylosing spondylitis patients appeared to be characterized by a TCR beta motif composed of under 10 highly homologous amino acid variants. The disease-linked clones showed a CD8+ phenotype and occurred at relatively low frequencies in peripheral blood. Some TCR beta motif variants had previously been reported in synovial fluid and blood of reactive arthritis patients, which suggested common disease-initiation mechanisms.

CDR1 and CDR2 are read off the germline V gene (reference sequence) as DFQATT and SNEGSKA. The CDR3 has 11 amino acids, counting the end cysteine and phenylalanine. The only DNA kept is the CDR3, 33 bases in frame from the first base. The chain is made from TRBV20-1 and TRBJ1-2; perhaps TRBD1 is the D gene, with 6 bases matching. Material: blood, either unsorted or a sorted T cell fraction (not recorded which). The clonotype was recovered from a male donor with ankylosing spondylitis or in good health (not recorded which). The bases read TGCAGCACTTGGGGGGCTGAAGGCTACACCTTC. This translates into CSTWGAEGYTF.